This T cell receptor (beta chain) was documented in a study of cytomegalovirus exposure and HLA in healthy donors. Study as a whole: Around 78 million unique TCR sequences came from HLA-typed donors in an early release.

This clone was seen more than once but under ten times. The CDR3 spans 14 residues. The V gene's germline CDR1 is MNHEY and CDR2 SVGAGI. The V and J ends lost 5 bases and 7 bases respectively, with 15 bases between them. PCR was performed using 60 Vbeta and 13 Jbeta primers. Assay used: immunoSEQ multiplex PCR; TCRdb lists only in-frame clones, some missing. The data show under 300,000 clones, about nine tenths seen once. This TCR came from a girl aged 2 to 10 in good health and CMV-seronegative. The sample taken for sequencing was PBMCs. The chain uses TRBV6-5 and TRBJ1-5; possibly TRBD1 for D (6 bases). The DNA of the CDR3 is TGTGCCAGCAGTACACGTACCACAGGGCAGCCCCAGCATTTT. Translating it yields CASSTRTTGQPQHF.